The 17 T cell receptor beta chains listed next were all sequenced from one sample in a study of siplizumab effects on memory and regulatory T cells. The protocol was immunoSEQ multiplex PCR, while the TCRdb copy is restricted to in-frame clones and leaves out a portion. The sample has some 97,000 clones, 85% to 95% seen once. Sample: Tregs sorted from blood. The receptors were gathered from a human donor in good health.

This clone was picked up one time. The V and J genes are TRBV9 and TRBJ1-3; 8 positions match TRBD1. In germline, CDR1 is SGDLS, CDR2 YYNGEE. The length of the CDR3 is 15 residues. The trim removed 3 bases at V and 0 bases at J, leaving 2 bases unmatched. CDR3 protein: CASSGQGYSGNTIYF. The DNA of the CDR3 is TGTGCCAGCAGCGGACAGGGGTACTCTGGAAACACCATATATTTT.

The V and J genes are TRBV6-6 and TRBJ2-7; possibly TRBD1 or TRBD2 for D (6 bases each). CDR1 and CDR2 (germline): MNHNY, SVGAGI (reference sequence). The CDR3 loop spans 14 amino acids. The V and J ends lost 0 bases and 6 bases respectively, with 12 bases between them. As DNA, the CDR3 is TGTGCCAGCAGTTACTCGAAAGGGGGGCCCGAGCAGTACTTC. It encodes CASSYSKGGPEQYF.

This clone appeared a single time. The V and J genes are TRBV29-1 and TRBJ2-5; D not resolved. Trimming shortened V by 7 bases and J by 5 bases, and 11 bases separated the two germline ends. The CDR3 spans 11 residues. In germline, CDR1 is SQVTM, CDR2 ANQGSEA. CDR3 nucleotides: TGCAGCGCCCTCTTAGGGGAGACCCAGTACTTC. This sequence encodes CSALLGETQYF.

This clone was seen a handful of times. J is TRBJ1-1 and V is TRBV5-1; no definite D call. V was shortened by 3 bases and J by 0 bases, with 18 bases between the two germline ends. CDR1 SGHRS and CDR2 YFSETQ come from the germline V gene. This CDR3 contains 17 residues. The CDR3 sequence is CASSWRKTSLMNTEAFF. CDR3 sequence (DNA): TGCGCCAGCAGCTGGAGAAAAACGAGTCTCATGAACACTGAAGCTTTCTTT. Variable domain in full (rest from reference TRBV5-1 and TRBJ1-1): KAGVTQTPRYLIKTRGQQVTLSCSPISGHRSVSWYQQTPGQGLQFLFEYFSETQRNKGNFPGRFSGRQFSNSRSEMNVSTLELGDSALYLCASSWRKTSLMNTEAFFGQGTRLTVV.

The chain couples TRBV19 to TRBJ2-5; unclear D gene. Looked up from germline, CDR1 is LNHDA and CDR2 is SQIVND (reference sequence). CDR3 size: 13 residues. Between the trimmed V and J ends, which lost 7 bases and 7 bases, there was a span of 16 bases. CDR3 sequence reads: CASTSQNRGTQYF. As DNA, the CDR3 is TGTGCCAGTACCTCCCAGAATCGAGGGACCCAGTACTTC.

The rearrangement links TRBV14 to TRBJ2-7; the match to TRBD2 covers 9 bases. The CDR3 consists of 14 residues. Germline V CDR1 and CDR2: SGHDN, FVKESK. V lost 6 bases and J lost 2; bases outside the gene matches: 5. CDR3 sequence reads: CASRPAGGTYEQYF. The DNA for the CDR3 is TGTGCCAGCAGACCGGCGGGAGGGACCTACGAGCAGTACTTC. Filled out from reference TRBV14 and TRBJ2-7, the complete variable domain reads EAGVTQFPSHSVIEKGQTVTLRCDPISGHDNLYWYRRVMGKEIKFLLHFVKESKQDESGMPNNRFLAERTGGTYSTLKVQPAELEDSGVYFCASRPAGGTYEQYFGPGTRLTVT.

This chain joins TRBV4-2 and TRBJ2-3; D is unresolved. Germline assignment: CDR1 LGHNA and CDR2 YNFKEQ. V gave up 1 base and J gave up 6 bases, with 5 bases separating them. The CDR3 covers 12 residues. CDR3 region: CASSQVSDTQYF. Written as DNA, the CDR3 is TGTGCCAGCAGCCAAGTTTCTGATACGCAGTATTTT.

The chain combines TRBV11-3 with TRBJ2-5; TRBD1 aligns across 10 bases. Germline CDR1 reads SGHNT; CDR2 reads YENEEA. With V trimmed by 2 bases and J by 5 bases, 11 bases remained unmatched. CDR3 length: 17 residues. In DNA, the CDR3 is TGTGCCAGCAGCTTACGCGACGACAGGGGGCTTGGGGAGACCCAGTACTTC. Protein: CASSLRDDRGLGETQYF.

V is TRBV5-1 and J is TRBJ2-5; D is undetermined. V was pared by 3 bases and J by 5 bases, with 17 bases between. This CDR3 region has 15 residues. Germline assignment: CDR1 SGHRS and CDR2 YFSETQ. CDR3 in DNA: TGCGCCAGCAGCTCCCTGGTAGGGCCTGGGGAGACCCAGTACTTC. Translation gives CASSSLVGPGETQYF.

This clone was detected once. The rearrangement uses TRBV30 and TRBJ2-2; D might be TRBD1 (6 bases). The CDR3 totals 13 residues. Germline V lookup: CDR1 GTSNPN, CDR2 SVGIG (reference sequence). V was clipped by 8 bases and J by 6 bases, with 16 bases between them. CDR3 amino acids: CAKTGSFSGELFF. The DNA for the CDR3 is TGTGCCAAGACAGGCTCCTTTTCCGGGGAGCTGTTTTTT.

The V and J genes are TRBV2 and TRBJ1-1, with TRBD1 matching over 9 bases. Germline assignment: CDR1 SNHLY and CDR2 FYNNEI. The CDR3 spans 14 residues. V lost 5 bases, J lost 2 bases, and 3 bases stayed unmatched. CDR3 DNA: TGTGCCAGCAGTAGGGACAGGGTCAACACTGAAGCTTTCTTT. Translating gives CASSRDRVNTEAFF.

The V and J genes are TRBV7-8 and TRBJ2-7, with TRBD2 identical over 13 bases. V lost 4 bases to trimming and J lost 3 bases; unmatched junction nucleotides: 3. Germline loops: CDR1 SGHVS, CDR2 FQNEAQ. This CDR3 has 15 residues. The CDR3 bases are TGTGCCAGCAGCTCGTGGACTAGCGGGAGCTACGAGCAGTACTTC. Protein product: CASSSWTSGSYEQYF. Full variable domain (outside the CDR3, taken from reference TRBV7-8 and TRBJ2-7): GAGVSQSPRYKVAKRGQDVALRCDPISGHVSLFWYQQALGQGPEFLTYFQNEAQLDKSGLPSDRFFAERPEGSVSTLKIQRTQQEDSAVYLCASSSWTSGSYEQYFGPGTRLTVT.

This clone was picked up one time. The chain employs TRBV27 and TRBJ1-2; no clear D gene. Germline V CDR1 and CDR2: MNHEY, SMNVEV (reference sequence). The V end lost 6 bases, the J end lost 5 bases, and 7 bases lay between the germline ends. This CDR3 is 11 amino acids long. CDR3 nucleotide sequence: TGTGCCAGCAGAGGCTTTTATGGCTACACCTTC. It is translated as CASRGFYGYTF.

The chain couples TRBV4-1 to TRBJ2-3; 16 bases are a match to TRBD2. The CDR3 spans 18 residues. V lost 4 bases and J lost 6; bases outside the gene matches: 10. Germline CDR1 and CDR2: MGHRA and YSYEKL. CDR3 amino acids: CASSPSPGLAGGKDTQYF. CDR3 bases: TGCGCCAGCAGCCCTTCGCCGGGACTAGCGGGAGGGAAGGATACGCAGTATTTT.

This chain uses TRBV25-1 with TRBJ2-2, with TRBD1 identical over 9 bases. Germline V gene lookup returns CDR1 MGHDK and CDR2 SYGVNS. The CDR3 is 15 residues long. With V trimmed by 6 bases and J by 4 bases, 6 bases remained unmatched. In DNA, the CDR3 is TGTGCCAGCAGCCGGACAGGGGTCGGCACCGGGGAGCTGTTTTTT. This translates into CASSRTGVGTGELFF.

V gene TRBV21-1 combines with J gene TRBJ1-5. TRBV21-1 is an annotated pseudogene. The CDR3 runs to 15 residues. The CDR3 loop is CASSKDNYSNQPQHF. DNA for the CDR3: TGTGCCAGCAGCAAAGATAACTATAGCAATCAGCCCCAGCATTTT.

The gene calls are TRBV6-1 and TRBJ2-4; the D is unclear. This CDR3 comprises 16 residues. V lost 2 bases to trimming and J lost 8 bases, with 19 bases between them. Germline lookup yields CDR1 MNHNS and CDR2 SASEGT. In nucleotides, the CDR3 is TGTGCCAGCAGTGAATACAGTCGACTGGAGTGGGACATTCAGTACTTC. Translated: CASSEYSRLEWDIQYF.